A single sample gave rise to the 2 T cell receptor beta chains below, sequenced in a study of T-cell memory formation after mild COVID-19 (dated by TCRdb to about 2021). To prepare the library, 5' RACE was applied. Sequencing was performed on an Illumina NovaSeq 6000. The public reads were quality trimmed at Q25 with fastp and then assembled into clones with MiXCR by TCRdb, keeping productive beta chains. Each entry is one CDR3 protein sequence, shown with its most common DNA and genes. The sample table lists 250,000 or so distinct CDR3 sequences, roughly 18% of them with a count of one. The ten largest clonotypes hold under 30% of the sample. What was sequenced was PBMCs or a T cell subset sorted from them (not recorded which). The receptors were gathered from a man aged 18 to 29 who had mild COVID-19 (a few samples of this study predate the infection). The sample titles of this study are shuffled in the database, so cell type and time point are left out; the donor was told from shared clones.

The chain uses TRBV4-3 and TRBJ1-4; 7 nucleotides match TRBD1. The CDR3 is 16 amino acids. Germline CDR1 is LGHNA and CDR2 is YSLEER. V was clipped by 0 bases and J by 6 bases; unmatched bases: 7. CDR3 region: CASSQERTGRDEKLFF. The CDR3 DNA reads TGCGCCAGCAGCCAAGAGCGGACAGGTCGAGATGAAAAACTGTTTTTT.

The gene calls are TRBV7-2 and TRBJ1-2, with 9 bases lining up with TRBD1. Germline CDR1 SGHTA, CDR2 FQGNSA. The CDR3 spans 14 residues. V was pared by 3 bases and J by 10 bases, with 9 bases of the junction left unmatched. The CDR3 protein is CASSFTGTGLDYTF. The CDR3 coding sequence is TGTGCCAGCAGCTTCACCGGGACAGGGTTGGACTACACCTTC.